The 18 T cell receptor beta chains reported below all come from one sample, sequenced in a study of shared T cell receptors in the human thymus. The data were produced by immunoSEQ multiplex PCR, yet TCRdb's version contains in-frame clones alone and is incomplete. The sample has approximately 490,000 clones, approximately 80% seen once. The same data also went into a second study, on human thymus T cells.

Sequencing input: thymocytes. The receptors derive from a boy under three years old with a congenital heart defect.

The rearrangement joins TRBV25-1 to TRBJ2-7; D is unresolved. The CDR3 is 16 amino acids. Germline V lookup: CDR1 MGHDK, CDR2 SYGVNS. Trimming stripped 0 bases from V and 4 bases from J, with 16 bases between. The CDR3 DNA is TGTGCCAGCAGTGAATATGTGACACCTGTGGTATACGAGCAGTACTTC. Protein product: CASSEYVTPVVYEQYF.

The CDR3 is CAIRAGTGSGRPPWEQYF. CDR3 nucleotide sequence: TGTGCCATCAGGGCCGGGACAGGGTCCGGGAGGCCCCCTTGGGAGCAGTACTTC. The V call is TRBV10-3, the J call TRBJ2-7; 9 bases are shared with TRBD1. CDR3 length equals 18 residues. Losses at the gene ends were 6 bases for V and 7 bases for J; bases not matched to a gene: 22. Germline CDR1 is ENHRY and CDR2 is SYGVKD.

This sequence joins TRBV10-3 and TRBJ2-1; D call uncertain. Trimming took 2 bases from V and 7 from J, leaving 9 bases between them. Germline V lookup: CDR1 ENHRY, CDR2 SYGVKD. This CDR3 has 13 residues. The CDR3 reads CAISEVLANEQFF. As DNA, the CDR3 is TGTGCCATCAGTGAGGTTTTGGCAAATGAGCAGTTCTTC.

This chain uses TRBV4-3 with TRBJ2-1; 7 nucleotides agree with TRBD2. Trimming removed 3 bases from V and 8 bases from J; junction bases left unmatched: 10. CDR1 is LGHNA and CDR2 is YSLEER in the germline V gene. CDR3 length equals 15 residues. The CDR3 spells CASSQTSGTTDEQFF. DNA of the CDR3: TGCGCCAGCAGCCAGACGTCCGGGACTACTGATGAGCAGTTCTTC.

The genes are TRBV4-3 and TRBJ1-2; the D is unclear. Trimming left V 3 bases short and J 0 bases short, with 14 bases between. The CDR3 covers 16 residues. CDR1 is LGHNA and CDR2 is YSLEER in the germline V gene. CDR3 sequence: CASSQQVAAPNYGYTF. CDR3 bases: TGCGCCAGCAGCCAGCAGGTTGCCGCACCTAACTATGGCTACACCTTC.

DNA for the CDR3: TGTGCCAGCTCACTACGACAGGGGGAGAGCTATGGCTACACCTTC. It translates to CASSLRQGESYGYTF. The rearrangement links TRBV18 to TRBJ1-2; 9 bases agree with TRBD1. From germline, CDR1 is KGHSH and CDR2 LQKENI. After removal of 4 bases from V and 4 bases from J, the junction contained 7 bases not matched to a gene. CDR3 length equals 15 residues.

V usage is TRBV27 and J usage is TRBJ1-1; D is unresolved. Germline CDR1 is MNHEY and CDR2 is SMNVEV (reference sequence). V shed 4 bases and J shed 3 bases, with 18 bases lying between them. The CDR3 has 16 residues. The chain's CDR3 is CASSYQTRPGHTEAFF. In DNA, the CDR3 is TGTGCCAGCAGTTACCAAACGAGGCCCGGTCACACTGAAGCTTTCTTT.

The V call is TRBV6-6, the J call TRBJ2-7; D might be TRBD1 (5 bases). The CDR3 loop spans 15 amino acids. The germline V gene encodes CDR1 MNHNY and CDR2 SVGAGI (reference sequence). V shed 3 bases and J shed 2 bases, with 14 bases lying between them. The CDR3: CASSYGAGRPYEQYF. The DNA for the CDR3 is TGTGCCAGCAGTTATGGGGCAGGGCGACCCTACGAGCAGTACTTC.

V gene TRBV5-1 combines with J gene TRBJ1-1; TRBD1 is a possible D gene (5 bases). The CDR3 contains 14 residues. Between the trimmed V and J ends, which lost 0 bases and 4 bases, there was a span of 10 bases. Germline CDR1 SGHRS, CDR2 YFSETQ. CDR3 sequence: CASSLGQISTEAFF. DNA of the CDR3: TGCGCCAGCAGCTTGGGACAGATCTCCACTGAAGCTTTCTTT.

As for this clone: Distinct nucleotide sequences in the sample also encode this CDR3. The chain carries TRBV27 and TRBJ2-7; 10 positions match TRBD1. CDR3 length: 14 amino acids. CDR1 MNHEY and CDR2 SMNVEV come from the germline V gene (reference sequence). V lost 3 bases, J lost 4 bases, and 3 bases stayed unmatched. The CDR3 bases are TGTGCCAGCAGTTTGCGGACAGGGGGGTACGAGCAGTACTTC. This sequence encodes CASSLRTGGYEQYF.

This CDR3 is CASGLTSEQFF. CDR3 nucleotides: TGTGCTAGTGGTTTGACGAGTGAGCAGTTCTTC. The chain carries TRBV12-5 and TRBJ2-1, with D hard to call. In germline, CDR1 is LGHNT, CDR2 FRNRAP. This CDR3 contains 11 residues. Trimming shortened V by 2 bases and J by 9 bases, and 5 bases separated the two germline ends.

The chain has TRBV30 and TRBJ2-1; the match to TRBD2 covers 11 bases. With V trimmed by 2 bases and J by 9 bases, 12 bases remained unmatched. The length of the CDR3 is 16 residues. Per germline, CDR1 GTSNPN and CDR2 SVGIG (reference sequence). The DNA for the CDR3 is TGTGCCTGGAGTCCACAGGAGGTAGCGGGAGGGGTTGAGCAGTTCTTC. It is translated as CAWSPQEVAGGVEQFF.

The V call is TRBV9, the J call TRBJ1-2, with 9 bases that match TRBD1. Germline CDR1 SGDLS, CDR2 YYNGEE. Trimming took 2 bases from V and 2 from J; bases not matched to a gene: 10. The CDR3 has 17 residues. CDR3 DNA sequence: TGTGCCAGCAGCGTGGGGGGACAGGGTCCCGCCAACTATGGCTACACCTTC. This translates into CASSVGGQGPANYGYTF.

The chain is built from TRBV19 and TRBJ2-1; tentatively, D is TRBD2 (5 bases). The CDR3 runs 12 residues. The germline gives CDR1 LNHDA, CDR2 SQIVND (reference sequence). For the CDR3, the DNA is TGTTCTTCGCGGGCCGATTCCAATGAGCAGTTCTTC. Translated, it gives CSSRADSNEQFF.

The genes are TRBV7-9 and TRBJ2-5, with D possibly being TRBD1 (5 bases). The length of the CDR3 is 16 residues. From germline, CDR1 is SEHNR and CDR2 FQNEAQ (reference sequence). Trimming removed 1 base from V and 2 bases from J, with 14 bases in between. The CDR3 DNA sequence: TGTGCCAGCAGCTTAGTGGACCGACAGCAACAAGAGACCCAGTACTTC. Protein: CASSLVDRQQQETQYF.

The genes are TRBV30 and TRBJ2-7; 7 bases line up with TRBD1. This CDR3 has 12 residues. Per germline, CDR1 GTSNPN and CDR2 SVGIG (reference sequence). The trim removed 3 bases at V and 7 bases at J, leaving 6 bases unmatched. CDR3: CAWSTGAEEQYF. CDR3 DNA: TGTGCCTGGAGCACAGGGGCCGAGGAGCAGTACTTC.

V usage is TRBV27 and J usage is TRBJ2-7, with 10 bases aligning to TRBD2. This CDR3 contains 15 residues. Germline CDR1 MNHEY, CDR2 SMNVEV (reference sequence). The J segment lost 5 bases and the V segment lost 0 bases, leaving 4 bases of the junction unmatched. The CDR3 region is CASSLSRAGGNEQYF. CDR3 nucleotides: TGTGCCAGCAGTTTATCGAGAGCGGGAGGGAACGAGCAGTACTTC.

The chain combines TRBV29-1 with TRBJ1-1, with D perhaps matching TRBD1 (6 bases). Per the germline V gene, CDR1 is SQVTM and CDR2 is ANQGSEA. Trimming cost V 2 bases and J 0 bases, with 19 bases left between them. The CDR3 extends over 17 amino acids. The CDR3 region is CSVEQHRALVMNTEAFF. DNA for the CDR3: TGCAGCGTTGAACAACACAGGGCCTTGGTGATGAACACTGAAGCTTTCTTT.